The table lists the clone carrying this T cell receptor (beta chain) with a few counts. This entry comes from a study of blood T cell repertoires in COVID-19. Study overall: Sites in the United States, Italy and Spain provided acute and convalescent COVID-19 samples.

In the study's own analysis: Amplification with reference gene primers provided the estimates of nucleated cell counts. Here immunoSEQ multiplex PCR was the method, and the copy in TCRdb shows in-frame clones only, minus some. V and J calls and clone size are copied from that table; D and trimming were computed from the DNA. There are roughly 190,000 clones in the sample; roughly four fifths occur only once, and roughly 6.6% lies in the top ten. V was clipped by 0 bases and J by 2 bases; unmatched bases: 1. Per germline, CDR1 MRHNA and CDR2 SNTAGT. There are 15 residues in the CDR3. The J gene is TRBJ2-3, the V gene TRBV6-4; 8 positions agree with TRBD1. The sample was peripheral blood. The TCR originated in a woman aged 40 to 50 with acute or convalescent COVID-19. Here the CDR3 DNA reads TGTGCCAGCAGTGACTCGCAGGGGGCCACAGATACGCAGTATTTT. Its protein is CASSDSQGATDTQYF.